A single sample gave rise to the 14 T cell receptor beta chains below, sequenced in a study of T cell repertoires in cytomegalovirus infection. A single record per CDR3 protein comes from TCRdb applying MiXCR to the reads. The sample includes roughly 220,000 distinct CDR3 sequences, 35% to 45% of them seen just once. These TCRs' antigens remain unknown. The sequencing here drew on CD8+ T cells from cultured PBMCs, taken from culture after CMV antigen stimulation. The receptors derive from a human donor in good health (CMV status not recorded). Some clones in this sample may be carry-over from other donors' samples.

The chain has TRBV5-4 and TRBJ2-1; 7 bases match TRBD2. J gave up 0 bases and V 4 bases, and 4 bases lay outside the gene matches. Looked up from germline, CDR1 is SGHNT and CDR2 is YYREEE (reference sequence). The CDR3 is made up of 15 amino acids. The DNA of the CDR3 is TGTGCCAGCAGCGAGTCTAGCGGCTCCTACAATGAGCAGTTCTTC. Its protein is CASSESSGSYNEQFF. The full variable domain, rest sourced from reference TRBV5-4 and TRBJ2-1, is ETGVTQSPTHLIKTRGQQVTLRCSSQSGHNTVSWYQQALGQGPQFIFQYYREEENGRGNFPPRFSGLQFPNYSSELNVNALELDDSALYLCASSESSGSYNEQFFGPGTRLTVL.

In the case of this clonotype: The conserved phenylalanine or tryptophan is not found at the CDR3 terminus, so this likely reflects a read error. The rearrangement joins TRBV7-9 to TRBJ2-1; D is perhaps TRBD1 or TRBD2 (5 bases each). This CDR3 is built from 15 residues. Germline loops: CDR1 SEHNR, CDR2 FQNEAQ (reference sequence). CDR3 nucleotides: TGTGCCAGCAGCTTAGCGAGGCTAGAGGGGAATGTGCAGTTCTAC. Protein: CASSLARLEGNVQFY.

This clonotype was seen more than once but under ten times. V usage is TRBV29-1 and J usage is TRBJ2-1, with a possible D match to TRBD2 (6 bases). The CDR3 has 11 residues. V was shortened by 4 bases and J by 6 bases, with 7 bases between the two germline ends. Germline V CDR1 and CDR2: SQVTM, ANQGSEA. This CDR3 reads CSVVGGNEQFF. Written as DNA, the CDR3 is TGCAGCGTTGTGGGGGGCAATGAGCAGTTCTTC.

This chain joins TRBV15 and TRBJ2-7; unclear D gene. Germline V gene data show CDR1 as LNHNV and CDR2 as YYDKDF (reference sequence). The V end lost 5 bases, the J end lost 3 bases, and 11 bases lay between the germline ends. The CDR3 loop spans 13 amino acids. CDR3 region: CATSDDGDYEQYF. For the CDR3, the DNA is TGTGCCACCAGCGACGACGGCGACTACGAGCAGTACTTC.

DNA of the CDR3: TGTGCCAGCAGCGTACAGGGACTAGCGGGTAGAACAGATACGCAGTATTTT. This sequence encodes CASSVQGLAGRTDTQYF. The V gene is TRBV9, the J gene TRBJ2-3, with 12 bases fitting TRBD2. V trimming: 1 base; J trimming: 3 bases; junction bases outside the gene matches: 6. The CDR3 spans 17 residues. Germline V gene sequence: CDR1 SGDLS, CDR2 YYNGEE.

This chain connects TRBV28 to TRBJ2-7; the D is unclear. CDR3 size: 14 residues. Deletions cut 6 bases from V and 4 bases from J, with 16 bases between. Germline assignment: CDR1 MDHEN and CDR2 SYDVKM. CDR3 nucleotide sequence: TGTGCCAGCAGGCTAGGTGGAGTCGGTTACGAGCAGTACTTC. Translating it yields CASRLGGVGYEQYF.

The chain links TRBV27 to TRBJ1-2, with 7 bases that match TRBD1. J gave up 7 bases and V 4 bases, and 6 bases lay outside the gene matches. The CDR3 sequence is 13 residues long. Germline loops: CDR1 MNHEY, CDR2 SMNVEV (reference sequence). For the CDR3, the DNA is TGTGCCAGCAGTTCCCGACAGGGTCGTGGCTACACCTTC. It translates to CASSSRQGRGYTF.

This chain uses TRBV28 with TRBJ2-2; 7 nucleotides agree with TRBD2. CDR1 is MDHEN and CDR2 is SYDVKM in the germline V gene. The CDR3 runs 16 residues. V was clipped by 5 bases and J by 4 bases; unmatched bases: 10. CDR3 DNA: TGTGCCAGCAGTAGAGCGGGAAGGCCAACCACCGGGGAGCTGTTTTTT. Translated, it gives CASSRAGRPTTGELFF.

This rearrangement joins TRBV28 to TRBJ2-7, with a weak D call TRBD2 (6 bases). The germline V and J ends were trimmed by 4 bases and 1 base, with 29 bases remaining between them. The CDR3 has 20 residues. From germline, CDR1 is MDHEN and CDR2 SYDVKM. This chain's CDR3 is CASSSSLRREPVTLSYEQYF. In DNA form, the CDR3 reads TGTGCCAGCAGTTCCTCCTTAAGGAGGGAGCCCGTCACCCTTTCCTACGAGCAGTACTTC.

V gene TRBV14 combines with J gene TRBJ2-1; 10 nucleotides agree with TRBD1. This CDR3 contains 13 residues. Germline CDR1 SGHDN, CDR2 FVKESK. Trimming removed 3 bases from V and 9 bases from J; junction bases left unmatched: 2. The CDR3: CASSQTGGSEQFF. CDR3 DNA: TGTGCCAGCAGCCAGACAGGGGGCAGTGAGCAGTTCTTC.

This clonotype has just a few counts. J is TRBJ2-1 and V is TRBV27; possibly TRBD1 for D (7 bases). The CDR3 runs 13 residues. The germline V gene has CDR1 MNHEY and CDR2 SMNVEV (reference sequence). V gave up 6 bases and J gave up 8 bases, with 14 bases separating them. This CDR3 reads CASRPGGLDEQFF. The CDR3 DNA reads TGTGCCAGCAGACCAGGGGGGTTAGATGAGCAGTTCTTC.

The chain links TRBV19 to TRBJ1-1; no firm D call. CDR1 and CDR2 (germline): LNHDA, SQIVND (reference sequence). This CDR3 contains 13 residues. V lost 8 bases and J 1 base, leaving 11 bases between the germline ends. CDR3 sequence reads: CASWAGRNTEAFF. CDR3 DNA sequence: TGTGCCAGTTGGGCGGGCAGGAACACTGAAGCTTTCTTT.

This clonotype was picked up a small number of times. V is TRBV5-6 and J is TRBJ1-2; the match to TRBD1 covers 9 bases. This CDR3 contains 16 residues. V lost 3 bases to trimming and J lost 3 bases; unmatched junction nucleotides: 9. Germline CDR1 is SGHDT and CDR2 is YYEEEE. DNA of the CDR3: TGTGCCAGCAGCTGGATCCACAGGGGGCGATACTATGGCTACACCTTC. It is translated as CASSWIHRGRYYGYTF.

This clonotype was seen a few times. This sequence joins TRBV10-3 and TRBJ1-1; D remains ambiguous. CDR1 is ENHRY, CDR2 SYGVKD, per germline. The CDR3 length is 16 residues. Trimming left V 0 bases short and J 1 base short, with 12 bases between. For the CDR3, the DNA is TGTGCCATCAGTGAGTCGACGGAGGTAACGAACACTGAAGCTTTCTTT. Protein sequence: CAISESTEVTNTEAFF.